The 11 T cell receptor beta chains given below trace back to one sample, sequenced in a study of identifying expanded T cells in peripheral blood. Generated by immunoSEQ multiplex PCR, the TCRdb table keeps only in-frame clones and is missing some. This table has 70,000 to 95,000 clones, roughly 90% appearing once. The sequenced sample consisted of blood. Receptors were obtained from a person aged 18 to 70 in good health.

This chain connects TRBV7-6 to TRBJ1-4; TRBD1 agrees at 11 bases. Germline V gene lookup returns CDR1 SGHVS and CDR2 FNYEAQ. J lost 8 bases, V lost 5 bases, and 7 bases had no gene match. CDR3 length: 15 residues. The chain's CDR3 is CASSKGQGDDEKLFF. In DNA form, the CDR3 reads TGTGCCAGCAGCAAGGGACAGGGGGACGACGAAAAACTGTTTTTT. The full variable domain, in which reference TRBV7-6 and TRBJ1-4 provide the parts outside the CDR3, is GAGVSQSPRYKVTKRGQDVALRCDPISGHVSLYWYRQALGQGPEFLTYFNYEAQQDKSGLPNDRFSAERPEGSISTLTIQRTEQRDSAMYRCASSKGQGDDEKLFFGSGTQLSVL.

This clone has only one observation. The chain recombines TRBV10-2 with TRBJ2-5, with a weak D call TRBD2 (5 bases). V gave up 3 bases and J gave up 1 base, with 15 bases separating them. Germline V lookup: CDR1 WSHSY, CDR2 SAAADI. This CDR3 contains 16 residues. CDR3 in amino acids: CASSDGNTDIQETQYF. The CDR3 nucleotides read TGCGCCAGCAGTGACGGGAATACCGACATCCAAGAGACCCAGTACTTC.

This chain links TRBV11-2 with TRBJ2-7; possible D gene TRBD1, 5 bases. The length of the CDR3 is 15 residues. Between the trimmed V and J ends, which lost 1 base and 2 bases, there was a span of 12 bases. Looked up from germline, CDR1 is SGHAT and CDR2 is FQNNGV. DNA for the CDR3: TGTGCCAGCAGCTTAGGGACAATAATCCCCTACGAGCAGTACTTC. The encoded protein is CASSLGTIIPYEQYF.

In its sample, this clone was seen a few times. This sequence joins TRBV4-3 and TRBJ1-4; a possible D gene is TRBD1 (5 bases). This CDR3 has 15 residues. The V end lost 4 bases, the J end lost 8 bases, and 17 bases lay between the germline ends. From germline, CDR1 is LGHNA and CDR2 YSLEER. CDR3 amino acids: CASSPGLGVGEKLFF. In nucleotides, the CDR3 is TGCGCCAGCAGCCCGGGGTTAGGGGTAGGAGAAAAACTGTTTTTT.

CDR3 nucleotide sequence: TGTGCCAGTAGTACACAACTACAGGGGTGGAATGAGCAGTTCTTC. As protein: CASSTQLQGWNEQFF. The chain is built from TRBV19 and TRBJ2-1; 7 bases fit TRBD1. From germline, CDR1 is LNHDA and CDR2 SQIVND (reference sequence). This CDR3 is built from 15 residues. V was clipped by 4 bases and J by 7 bases; unmatched bases: 10. Based on the CDR3 plus reference TRBV19 and TRBJ2-1, the full variable domain is DGGITQSPKYLFRKEGQNVTLSCEQNLNHDAMYWYRQDPGQGLRLIYYSQIVNDFQKGDIAEGYSVSREKKESFPLTVTSAQKNPTAFYLCASSTQLQGWNEQFFGPGTRLTVL.

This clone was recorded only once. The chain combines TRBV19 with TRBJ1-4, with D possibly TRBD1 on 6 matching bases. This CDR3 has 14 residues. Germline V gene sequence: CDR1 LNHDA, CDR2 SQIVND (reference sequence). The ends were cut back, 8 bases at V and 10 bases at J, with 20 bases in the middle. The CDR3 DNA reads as TGTGCCAGTTCAGGAGGGGACAAAGTCGGAAAACTGTTTTTT. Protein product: CASSGGDKVGKLFF.

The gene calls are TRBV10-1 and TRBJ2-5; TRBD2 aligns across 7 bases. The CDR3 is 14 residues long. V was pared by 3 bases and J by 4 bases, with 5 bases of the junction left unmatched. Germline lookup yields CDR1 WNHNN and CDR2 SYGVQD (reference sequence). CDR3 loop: CASSDGGLGETQYF. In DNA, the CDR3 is TGCGCCAGCAGTGACGGGGGGTTGGGAGAGACCCAGTACTTC.

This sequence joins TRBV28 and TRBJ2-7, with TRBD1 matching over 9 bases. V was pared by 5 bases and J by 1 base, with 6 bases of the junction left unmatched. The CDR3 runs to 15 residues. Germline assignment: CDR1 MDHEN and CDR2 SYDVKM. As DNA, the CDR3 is TGTGCCAGCAGTGAAACAGGGGGCAGGTCCTACGAGCAGTACTTC. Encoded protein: CASSETGGRSYEQYF.

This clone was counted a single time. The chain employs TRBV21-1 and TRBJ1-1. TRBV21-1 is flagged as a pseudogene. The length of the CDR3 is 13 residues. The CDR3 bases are TGTGCCAGCAGCAAAGATGAGGGTTGGGAAGCTTTCTTT. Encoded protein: CASSKDEGWEAFF.

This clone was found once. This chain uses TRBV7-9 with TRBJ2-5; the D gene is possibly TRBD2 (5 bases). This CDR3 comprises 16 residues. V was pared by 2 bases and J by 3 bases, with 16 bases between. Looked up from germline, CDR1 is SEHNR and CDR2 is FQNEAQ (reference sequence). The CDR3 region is CASSLSAEGRKETQYF. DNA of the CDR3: TGTGCCAGCAGCTTAAGTGCAGAGGGCAGGAAAGAGACCCAGTACTTC.

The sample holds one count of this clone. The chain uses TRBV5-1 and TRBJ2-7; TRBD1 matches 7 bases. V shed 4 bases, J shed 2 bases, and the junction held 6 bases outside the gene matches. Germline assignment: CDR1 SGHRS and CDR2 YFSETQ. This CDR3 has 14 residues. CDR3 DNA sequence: TGCGCCAGCAGCATACAGGGGCCCGCCTACGAGCAGTACTTC. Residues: CASSIQGPAYEQYF.